This T cell receptor (beta chain) was identified in a study of Graves' ophthalmopathy and Graves' hyperthyroidism. Overall study context: The study drew peripheral blood at initial diagnosis, before any treatment.

Study observations and caveats: In separating ophthalmopathy from stable hyperthyroidism, a 13-signature model achieved approximately 91% sensitivity and 75% to 84% specificity.

Patients with other autoimmune diseases, uncontrolled infections, pregnancy or lactation were excluded. The PBMCs were taken from 10 ml of fresh peripheral blood. The V gene's germline CDR1 is LNHNV and CDR2 YYDKDF (reference sequence). CDR3 length: 15 residues. Trimming left V 0 bases short and J 1 base short, with 6 bases between. Regarding this clonotype: Its antigen is not identified.

Amplification of the TCR beta CDR3 regions used RNA transcripts (as template). First-round RT-PCR relied on HTBI primers, and a second-round multiplex PCR came next. Each CDR3 protein is one row after TCRdb ran MiXCR on the multiplex PCR reads. The repertoire consists of roughly 220,000 distinct CDR3 sequences, with around 50% occurring once and the leading ten covering more than 45%. The material sequenced was peripheral blood. The chain recombines TRBV15 with TRBJ2-2, with D perhaps given as TRBD1 or TRBD2 (5 bases each). This sequence was found in an adult man with Graves' ophthalmopathy. Here the CDR3 DNA reads TGTGCCACCAGCAGAGATGGGGGGAACACCGGGGAGCTGTTTTTT. Translating gives CATSRDGGNTGELFF.